These T cell receptor beta chains were read from a single sample in a study. TCRdb independently ran MiXCR on the 5' RACE reads; one entry per CDR3 protein. Among some 540 distinct CDR3 sequences listed, 7.5% to 10% were seen once. Sequencing was performed on total memory T cells from blood PBMCs. The source of these receptors is a male donor with HIV. The CDR3 runs from the conserved cysteine through the conserved F or W. A D gene is named only where the DNA matches it firmly. Expanded clones get a size class; other rows say once, few or many, or leave the size out.

TRBJ2-1,few,TRBV24-1,TRBD1,CATSGQGLRGEQFF,TGTGCCACCAGTGGACAGGGGCTGCGGGGAGAGCAGTTCTTC
TRBJ1-1,few,TRBV10-3,NA,CAIRSPRERSTEAFF,TGTGCCATCAGGTCCCCGAGGGAACGGAGCACTGAAGCTTTCTTT
TRBJ2-1,NA,TRBV3-1,TRBD1,CASSRGQGRLAEQFF,TGTGCCAGCAGCCGGGGACAGGGACGCTTAGCTGAGCAGTTCTTC
TRBJ2-2,few,TRBV11-2,NA,CASSLYFTGELFF,TGTGCCAGCAGCTTATACTTCACCGGGGAGCTGTTTTTT
TRBJ2-5,few,TRBV7-7,TRBD2,CASSLGTSGRGETQYF,TGTGCTAGCAGCCTCGGGACTAGCGGGAGAGGGGAGACCCAGTACTTC
TRBJ1-2,hyperexpanded,TRBV6-5,NA,CASSHRDGYGYTF,TGTGCCAGCAGTCACAGGGATGGCTATGGCTACACCTTC
TRBJ1-2,large,TRBV4-2,NA,CASSQDWGEKGYGYTF,TGTGCCAGCAGCCAAGATTGGGGGGAAAAAGGCTATGGCTACACCTTC
TRBJ2-3,few,TRBV4-3,NA,CASSPGITDTQYF,TGCGCCAGCAGCCCAGGGATCACAGATACGCAGTATTTT
TRBJ2-3,large,TRBV6-2/TRBV6-3,NA,CASSYRYGTSTDTQYF,TGTGCCAGCAGTTACCGATATGGGACTAGCACAGATACGCAGTATTTT
TRBJ1-1,large,TRBV6-1,NA,CASSTDRARGTEAFF,TGTGCCAGCAGTACGGACAGAGCCCGGGGCACTGAAGCTTTCTTT
TRBJ1-2,few,TRBV10-3,NA,CAISLAGMDYGYTF,TGTGCCATCAGTCTAGCAGGGATGGACTATGGCTACACCTTC
TRBJ1-4,NA,TRBV4-2,NA,CASSQDLTARRLLFF,TGTGCCAGCAGCCAAGATTTGACAGCCCGACGGTTACTGTTTTTT
TRBJ2-3,NA,TRBV19,NA,CASSTTDTQYF,TGTGCCAGTAGTACCACAGATACGCAGTATTTT
TRBJ2-5,few,TRBV7-9,NA,CASSPAPLDRQETQYF,TGTGCCAGCAGCCCAGCCCCCCTAGACAGGCAAGAGACCCAGTACTTC
TRBJ2-1,NA,TRBV7-2,TRBD2,CASSTQAGVSYNEQFF,TGTGCCAGCAGCACGCAAGCGGGAGTATCCTACAATGAGCAGTTCTTC
TRBJ2-1,few,TRBV10-3,TRBD1,CAISGGQGRGEQFF,TGTGCCATCAGTGGCGGACAGGGGAGAGGGGAGCAGTTCTTC